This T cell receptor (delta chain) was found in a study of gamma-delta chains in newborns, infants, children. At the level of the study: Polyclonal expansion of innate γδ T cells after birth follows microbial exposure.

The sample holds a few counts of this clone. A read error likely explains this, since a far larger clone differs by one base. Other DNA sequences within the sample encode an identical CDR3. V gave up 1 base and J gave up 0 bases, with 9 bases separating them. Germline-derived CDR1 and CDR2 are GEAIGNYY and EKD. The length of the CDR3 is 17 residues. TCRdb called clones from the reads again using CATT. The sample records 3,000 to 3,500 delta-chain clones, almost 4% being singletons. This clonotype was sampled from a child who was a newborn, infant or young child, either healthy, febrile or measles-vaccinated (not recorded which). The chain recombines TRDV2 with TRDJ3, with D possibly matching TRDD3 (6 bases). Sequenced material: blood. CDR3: CACDTVLGSWDTRQMFF. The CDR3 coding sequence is TGTGCCTGTGACACAGTACTGGGCTCCTGGGACACCCGACAGATGTTTTTC.